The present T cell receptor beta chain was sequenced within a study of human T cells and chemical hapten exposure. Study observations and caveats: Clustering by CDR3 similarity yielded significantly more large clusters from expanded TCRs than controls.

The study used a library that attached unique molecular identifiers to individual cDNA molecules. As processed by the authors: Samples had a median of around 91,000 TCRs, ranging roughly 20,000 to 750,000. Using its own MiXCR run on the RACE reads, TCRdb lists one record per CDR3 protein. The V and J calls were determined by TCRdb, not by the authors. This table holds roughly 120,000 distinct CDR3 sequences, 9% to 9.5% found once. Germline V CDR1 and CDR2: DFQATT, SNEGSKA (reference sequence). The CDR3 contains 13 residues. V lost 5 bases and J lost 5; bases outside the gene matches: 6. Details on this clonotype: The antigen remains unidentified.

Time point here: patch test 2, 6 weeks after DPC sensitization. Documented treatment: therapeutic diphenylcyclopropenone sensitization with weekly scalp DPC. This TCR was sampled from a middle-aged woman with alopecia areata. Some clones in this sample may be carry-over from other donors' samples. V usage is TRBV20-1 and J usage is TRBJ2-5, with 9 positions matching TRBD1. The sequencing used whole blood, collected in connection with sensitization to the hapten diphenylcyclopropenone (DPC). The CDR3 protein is CSAATGGRETQYF. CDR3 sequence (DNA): TGCAGTGCTGCGACAGGGGGGAGGGAGACCCAGTACTTC.